These 16 T cell receptor beta chains originate from one sample sequenced in a study of OX40 agonist ivuxolimab in advanced cancers. The method behind the library was the immunoSEQ multiplex PCR assay. Held by TCRdb, this immuneACCESS table contains in-frame sequences only and omits some clones. Under half of the omission traces to an unresolved V gene where checked; the cause of the rest is unknown. This sample comprises roughly 75,000 clones, roughly nine tenths of them detected only once. The ten biggest clones cover under 7% of the sample. Sequencing was performed on CD4+ or CD8+ T cells sorted from blood, taken in a trial of the OX40 agonist ivuxolimab. These receptors originate from an adult with an advanced solid tumor such as melanoma, head and neck, liver or kidney cancer.

In this sample, this clone turned up once. The chain couples TRBV7-2 to TRBJ2-5; TRBD2 matches at 12 bases. Matching the DNA end better, TRBJ2-7 makes the J call doubtful. CDR1 and CDR2 from the germline V gene are SGHTA and FQGNSA. The CDR3 length is 15 residues. CDR3 coding DNA: TGTGCCAGCAGTTCGGGACTAGCGGGCTCCTACGAGCAGTACTTC. Amino acids: CASSSGLAGSYEQYF.

The chain recombines TRBV2 with TRBJ1-4, with D tentatively TRBD1 (6 bases). CDR1 and CDR2 (germline): SNHLY, FYNNEI. The V end lost 8 bases, the J end lost 2 bases, and 12 bases lay between the germline ends. The CDR3 runs 14 residues. CDR3 protein: CASSQGRTNEKLFF. The CDR3 region has the DNA TGTGCCAGCTCGCAGGGGCGTACTAATGAAAAACTGTTTTTT.

The chain combines TRBV21-1 with TRBJ1-2; whether TRBD1, the table's D call, matches the DNA was not checked. TRBV21-1 is designated a pseudogene. The CDR3 length is 13 residues. In nucleotides, the CDR3 is TGTGCCAGCAGCATGACACCCCGCTATGGCTACACCTTC. Amino acid sequence: CASSMTPRYGYTF.

CDR3 sequence reads: CASSEGGRNGANVLTF. The CDR3, as DNA: TGTGCCAGCAGTGAGGGGGGCCGAAATGGGGCCAACGTCCTGACTTTC. V gene TRBV2 combines with J gene TRBJ2-6; either TRBD1 or TRBD2 may fit D (6 bases each). CDR3 length equals 16 residues. Trimming stripped 3 bases from V and 3 bases from J, with 12 bases between. Germline V gene data show CDR1 as SNHLY and CDR2 as FYNNEI.

This rearrangement joins TRBV2 to TRBJ2-5; the D gene is possibly TRBD1 (5 bases). Germline CDR1 SNHLY, CDR2 FYNNEI. The CDR3 runs to 14 residues. V was trimmed by 8 bases and J by 2 bases, leaving 15 bases between them. The CDR3 DNA sequence: TGTGCCAGCCCACCAGGGCAGACACAAGAGACCCAGTACTTC. Translated: CASPPGQTQETQYF.

This chain uses TRBV6-6 with TRBJ2-1, with no clear D. The V gene lost 5 bases and the J gene lost 3 bases, with 8 bases spanning the gap. Germline values: CDR1 MNHNY, CDR2 SVGAGI (reference sequence). There are 13 residues in the CDR3. Here the CDR3 reads CASSERLYNEQFF. The CDR3 DNA reads TGTGCCAGCAGTGAGAGGCTCTACAATGAGCAGTTCTTC.

The chain uses TRBV28 and TRBJ2-7; D remains unclear. Germline V gene lookup returns CDR1 MDHEN and CDR2 SYDVKM. This CDR3 contains 13 residues. Between the trimmed V and J ends, which lost 6 bases and 1 base, there was a span of 10 bases. The CDR3 sequence is CASRGFGSYEQYF. In DNA form, the CDR3 reads TGTGCCAGCAGAGGTTTTGGTTCCTACGAGCAGTACTTC.

The chain uses TRBV6-1 and TRBJ1-2; D perhaps matches TRBD1 (5 bases). The germline V gene encodes CDR1 MNHNS and CDR2 SASEGT. V shed 4 bases and J shed 3 bases, with 18 bases lying between them. CDR3 length equals 16 residues. The CDR3 DNA sequence: TGTGCCAGCAGTGGGGGGGTCGTCCCCTTTGACTATGGCTACACCTTC. Its translation: CASSGGVVPFDYGYTF.

The chain recombines TRBV27 with TRBJ1-1; D call uncertain. CDR1 and CDR2 (germline): MNHEY, SMNVEV (reference sequence). CDR3 length: 14 amino acids. The V end lost 1 base, the J end lost 5 bases, and 11 bases lay between the germline ends. The CDR3 spells CASSLLGRRTEAFF. CDR3 coding DNA: TGTGCCAGCAGTTTATTGGGGAGGAGGACTGAAGCTTTCTTT.

V usage is TRBV4-1 and J usage is TRBJ2-7; TRBD2 matches 7 bases. The CDR3 consists of 16 residues. Trimming cost V 0 bases and J 7 bases; bases outside gene matches: 12. The V gene's germline CDR1 is MGHRA and CDR2 YSYEKL. In DNA form, the CDR3 reads TGCGCCAGCAGCCAAGAACGAGCGGCGGGAGTATTTGAGCAGTACTTC. Translated: CASSQERAAGVFEQYF.

To note about this clone: In the same sample, other DNA sequences code for this CDR3. The chain employs TRBV19 and TRBJ1-2; D gene uncertain. Germline CDR1 is LNHDA and CDR2 is SQIVND (reference sequence). V was pared by 3 bases and J by 4 bases, with 9 bases between. The CDR3 runs 13 residues. Here the CDR3 reads CASSMPGLYGYTF. CDR3 DNA: TGTGCCAGTAGTATGCCTGGGCTCTATGGCTACACCTTC.

The chain joins TRBV9 to TRBJ2-1; a possible D gene is TRBD1 (8 bases). V lost 0 bases to trimming and J lost 4 bases, with 11 bases between them. Germline V gives CDR1 SGDLS, CDR2 YYNGEE. The CDR3 is 15 residues long. CDR3 nucleotide sequence: TGTGCCAGCAGCGTAGTACAGGGGGGGTACAATGAGCAGTTCTTC. Protein: CASSVVQGGYNEQFF.

The CDR3 spells CTSSQDGGTRAYEQYF. CDR3 coding DNA: TGCACCAGCAGCCAAGACGGGGGGACTAGGGCGTACGAGCAGTACTTC. V usage is TRBV1 and J usage is TRBJ2-7; TRBD2 is taken as the D call from the table, unchecked against the DNA. TRBV1 is noted as a pseudogene. The CDR3 has 16 amino acids.

This rearrangement joins TRBV25-1 to TRBJ2-1; 7 nucleotides agree with TRBD1. CDR1 and CDR2 (germline): MGHDK, SYGVNS. The CDR3 has 14 amino acids. V lost 4 bases to trimming and J lost 5 bases; unmatched junction nucleotides: 5. CDR3 residues: CASSVTGENNEQFF. The CDR3, as DNA: TGTGCCAGCAGTGTTACAGGGGAAAACAATGAGCAGTTCTTC.

The chain recombines TRBV2 with TRBJ2-1; 11 bases line up with TRBD2. CDR3 length: 16 residues. CDR1 is SNHLY, CDR2 FYNNEI, per germline. With 5 bases clipped from V and 5 bases from J, the junction kept 8 bases outside the gene matches. The CDR3 DNA reads as TGTGCCAGCAGTAAAACTCTAGCGGGGGGAGACAATGAGCAGTTCTTC. This gives the protein CASSKTLAGGDNEQFF.

The J gene is TRBJ1-2, the V gene TRBV11-2; the D is unclear. From germline, CDR1 is SGHAT and CDR2 FQNNGV. There are 18 residues in the CDR3. V lost 1 base and J lost 6, with 24 bases in between. CDR3 coding DNA: TGTGCCAGCAGCTTAGGGTATGGGCTATTGGGAGTTGATGATGGCTACACCTTC. This sequence encodes CASSLGYGLLGVDDGYTF.